A single sample gave rise to the 25 T cell receptor beta chains below, sequenced in a study of blood T cell repertoires in COVID-19. Profiling relied on immunoSEQ multiplex PCR, and the TCRdb table lists in-frame clones only, not all of them. Counted here are 120,000 to 150,000 clones, 82% occurring once; the ten biggest clones make up roughly 4%. What was sequenced was peripheral blood. The receptors originated from a woman of 80 years or more with acute or convalescent COVID-19.

CDR3 sequence: CASRPEGIWRTEAFF. CDR3 DNA sequence: TGTGCCAGTAGACCGGAGGGAATCTGGAGAACTGAAGCTTTCTTT. The gene calls are TRBV19 and TRBJ1-1; D is ambiguous. V was trimmed by 6 bases and J by 5 bases, leaving 19 bases between them. Germline-derived CDR1 and CDR2 are LNHDA and SQIVND (reference sequence). There are 15 residues in the CDR3.

J is TRBJ2-2 and V is TRBV9, with D hard to call. CDR1 and CDR2 (germline): SGDLS, YYNGEE. The CDR3 is made up of 13 amino acids. V gave up 1 base and J gave up 8 bases, with 9 bases separating them. CDR3 bases: TGTGCCAGCAGCGTATCCTTCTCTGGGGAGCTGTTTTTT. The encoded protein is CASSVSFSGELFF.

V usage is TRBV7-9 and J usage is TRBJ2-1; 8 bases line up with TRBD1. This CDR3 contains 16 residues. V lost 0 bases to trimming and J lost 9 bases; unmatched junction nucleotides: 10. In germline, CDR1 is SEHNR, CDR2 FQNEAQ (reference sequence). This CDR3 is CASSLAWTGDRGEQFF. CDR3 bases: TGTGCCAGCAGCTTAGCGTGGACGGGAGACAGGGGTGAGCAGTTCTTC.

The V and J genes are TRBV10-2 and TRBJ1-2, with D perhaps matching TRBD1 (6 bases). Germline V lookup: CDR1 WSHSY, CDR2 SAAADI. The CDR3 contains 17 residues. The V end was cut by 10 bases, the J end by 6 bases, with 30 bases between. The CDR3 sequence: CATSAPGQGSPSDGYTF. The CDR3 coding sequence is TGCGCCACCTCCGCCCCGGGACAAGGGTCCCCCTCAGATGGCTACACCTTC.

This clone was counted a single time. This sequence joins TRBV5-6 and TRBJ2-2, with no clear D. The CDR3 extends over 15 amino acids. CDR1 and CDR2 from the germline V gene are SGHDT and YYEEEE. V gave up 4 bases and J gave up 6 bases, with 16 bases separating them. For the CDR3, the DNA is TGTGCCAGCAGCCCCCTAAAGAGGCCAGCCGGGGAGCTGTTTTTT. Translating gives CASSPLKRPAGELFF.

On this clone itself: Other DNA variants within this sample encode the same CDR3. The chain has TRBV28 and TRBJ1-2; 9 nucleotides agree with TRBD1. Germline V gives CDR1 MDHEN, CDR2 SYDVKM. The CDR3 contains 13 residues. After removal of 8 bases from V and 6 bases from J, the junction contained 7 bases not matched to a gene. The CDR3 DNA follows: TGTGCCAGCCGAACAGGGGGCGGGGATGGCTACACCTTC. Translated: CASRTGGGDGYTF.

The chain carries TRBV16 and TRBJ1-4; TRBD1 matches at 11 bases. The CDR3 runs 17 residues. Germline assignment: CDR1 KGHSY and CDR2 FQNENV. V shed 0 bases and J 6 bases; nucleotides not matched to a gene: 6. The CDR3 DNA is TGTGCCAGCAGCCAATCGTGGACAGGGGGCATTGATGAAAAACTGTTTTTT. Translation: CASSQSWTGGIDEKLFF.

V gene TRBV4-1 combines with J gene TRBJ2-1, with 12 nucleotides matching TRBD2. After removal of 2 bases from V and 8 bases from J, the junction contained 7 bases not matched to a gene. The CDR3 loop spans 16 amino acids. Germline CDR1 is MGHRA and CDR2 is YSYEKL. The CDR3 nucleotides are TGCGCCAGCAGCCAAAGACTAGCGGGAGTGGGGGATGAGCAGTTCTTC. Protein sequence: CASSQRLAGVGDEQFF.

The gene calls are TRBV7-2 and TRBJ2-3, with D possibly being TRBD2 (5 bases). This CDR3 has 14 residues. The V gene's germline CDR1 is SGHTA and CDR2 FQGNSA. Trimming pared 4 bases from V and 4 bases from J, leaving 12 bases between. The CDR3, as DNA: TGTGCCAGCAGCTCCTCTCTGAGGGCAGATACGCAGTATTTT. Its protein product is CASSSSLRADTQYF.

V usage is TRBV18 and J usage is TRBJ2-3; 7 bases fit TRBD1. The CDR3 runs 16 residues. Trimming took 5 bases from V and 5 from J; bases not matched to a gene: 13. Germline lookup yields CDR1 KGHSH and CDR2 LQKENI. Here the CDR3 reads CASSFIPGQSGDTQYF. The CDR3 DNA is TGTGCCAGCTCATTCATCCCGGGACAGAGCGGAGATACGCAGTATTTT.

The rearrangement links TRBV3-1 (or the pseudogene TRBV3-2) to TRBJ1-5, with no clear D. Trimming cost V 1 base and J 1 base, with 8 bases left between them. The CDR3 has 15 amino acids. Per the germline V gene, CDR1 is LGHDT and CDR2 is YNNKEL (reference sequence). The CDR3: CASSQGHRSNQPQHF. DNA of the CDR3: TGTGCCAGCAGCCAAGGACACCGAAGCAATCAGCCCCAGCATTTT.

This clone appeared a single time. This chain connects TRBV6-5 to TRBJ2-7, with TRBD1 matching 10 bases. The CDR3 consists of 13 residues. The germline CDR1 and CDR2 sequences are MNHEY and SVGAGI. The V gene end was trimmed by 6 bases and the J gene end by 2 bases; junction bases not matched to a gene: 1. CDR3 in amino acids: CASSDRGPYEQYF. CDR3 DNA: TGTGCCAGCAGCGACAGGGGGCCCTACGAGCAGTACTTC.

The chain combines TRBV25-1 with TRBJ2-2; 8 bases match TRBD2. This CDR3 comprises 16 residues. The junction had 8 bases not matched to a gene; V was cut back by 1 base and J by 7 bases. Germline CDR1 and CDR2: MGHDK and SYGVNS. The CDR3, as DNA: TGTGCCAGCAGTGAATCCCCGGGGGGGCGAAGCGGGGAGCTGTTTTTT. This sequence encodes CASSESPGGRSGELFF.

J is TRBJ1-5 and V is TRBV19; a weak D match, TRBD1 (5 bases). Germline CDR1 reads LNHDA; CDR2 reads SQIVND (reference sequence). The CDR3 contains 14 residues. Deletions cut 6 bases from V and 7 bases from J, with 16 bases between. The chain's CDR3 is CASRDTLRGQPQHF. CDR3 sequence (DNA): TGTGCCAGTAGGGACACCCTCCGTGGGCAGCCCCAGCATTTT. The variable domain in full, with the rest retrieved from reference TRBV19 and TRBJ1-5, is DGGITQSPKYLFRKEGQNVTLSCEQNLNHDAMYWYRQDPGQGLRLIYYSQIVNDFQKGDIAEGYSVSREKKESFPLTVTSAQKNPTAFYLCASRDTLRGQPQHFGDGTRLSIL.

V and J are TRBV5-4 and TRBJ2-5, with D possibly matching TRBD1 (5 bases). Germline CDR1 reads SGHNT; CDR2 reads YYREEE (reference sequence). CDR3 length equals 16 residues. V lost 1 base and J 2 bases, leaving 15 bases between the germline ends. CDR3 coding DNA: TGTGCCAGCAGCTTGAGGGGCCCGACAAGGCAAGAGACCCAGTACTTC. It yields the protein CASSLRGPTRQETQYF.

The chain couples TRBV27 to TRBJ1-2, with a tentative D call TRBD1 (5 bases). Trimming stripped 5 bases from V and 6 bases from J, with 19 bases between. Germline-derived CDR1 and CDR2 are MNHEY and SMNVEV (reference sequence). CDR3 length: 15 residues. The CDR3 DNA reads TGTGCCAGCAGTGCTCAAGTGCAGGGAGGGCATGGCTACACCTTC. Translating it yields CASSAQVQGGHGYTF.

The gene calls are TRBV5-1 and TRBJ2-1; a possible D gene is TRBD2 (6 bases). V was trimmed by 6 bases and J by 7 bases, leaving 14 bases between them. Germline lookup yields CDR1 SGHRS and CDR2 YFSETQ. The CDR3 runs to 13 residues. The CDR3 DNA reads as TGCGCCAGCACCCTGGGGGGTAGGAATGAGCAGTTCTTC. Protein: CASTLGGRNEQFF.

The V call is TRBV14, the J call TRBJ2-7, with a weak D call TRBD1 (6 bases). Germline-derived CDR1 and CDR2 are SGHDN and FVKESK. V was pared by 5 bases and J by 2 bases, with 16 bases between. The CDR3 contains 15 residues. As DNA, the CDR3 is TGTGCCAGCAGCAGGCTGGACAGAGAAGCCTACGAGCAGTACTTC. The encoded protein is CASSRLDREAYEQYF.

This clone was seen only once. The CDR3 DNA is TGCGCCAGCAGCTTGTTTACCCGGGACACGGGTCGCGGCTACACCTTC. Translating gives CASSLFTRDTGRGYTF. The V gene is TRBV5-1, the J gene TRBJ1-2, with a possible D match to TRBD1 (6 bases). V was shortened by 1 base and J by 8 bases, with 21 bases between the two germline ends. Germline V CDR1 and CDR2: SGHRS, YFSETQ. The CDR3 is 16 amino acids.

The V and J genes are TRBV10-3 and TRBJ1-3; D is uncertain. Germline V gene lookup returns CDR1 ENHRY and CDR2 SYGVKD. The CDR3 extends over 12 amino acids. V lost 6 bases and J 2 bases, leaving 5 bases between the germline ends. The CDR3 DNA sequence: TGTGCCATCAGGGCCACTGGAAACACCATATATTTT. This gives the protein CAIRATGNTIYF.

In its sample, this clone was seen a few times. J is TRBJ1-6 and V is TRBV27, with D hard to call. There are 14 residues in the CDR3. Germline assignment: CDR1 MNHEY and CDR2 SMNVEV (reference sequence). V lost 5 bases and J 14 bases, leaving 19 bases between the germline ends. The CDR3: CASSPQSGSRTLHF. In DNA form, the CDR3 reads TGTGCCAGCAGTCCCCAATCGGGGTCTCGGACCCTCCACTTT.

The chain couples TRBV10-2 to TRBJ2-3, with a possible D match to TRBD1 (5 bases). The length of the CDR3 is 17 residues. The germline gives CDR1 WSHSY, CDR2 SAAADI. Trimming stripped 7 bases from V and 2 bases from J, with 22 bases between. This chain's CDR3 is CASMSQGTGVVTDTQYF. CDR3 coding DNA: TGCGCCAGCATGTCACAAGGCACAGGAGTGGTCACAGATACGCAGTATTTT.

The CDR3 DNA is TGTGCCAGCAGTTACCTTGAGAGGGCCCAGCCCCAGCATTTT. Its translation is CASSYLERAQPQHF. The V and J genes are TRBV6-2 or TRBV6-3 and TRBJ1-5; the D is unclear. The CDR3 is 14 residues long. The germline V gene encodes CDR1 MNHEY and CDR2 SVGEGT. The V end was cut by 2 bases, the J end by 7 bases, with 12 bases between.

CDR3 sequence (DNA): TGTGCCAGCAGCTTAGGAGCGTGGGAGCAGTACTTC. It translates to CASSLGAWEQYF. This chain links TRBV7-8 with TRBJ2-7; D uncertain. This CDR3 region has 12 residues. Trimming removed 1 base from V and 7 bases from J, with 8 bases in between. CDR1 and CDR2 from the germline V gene are SGHVS and FQNEAQ.

V is TRBV4-1 and J is TRBJ2-1; 14 positions match TRBD2. Germline V gene data show CDR1 as MGHRA and CDR2 as YSYEKL. The J segment lost 2 bases and the V segment lost 4 bases, leaving 1 base of the junction unmatched. This CDR3 contains 16 residues. The CDR3 is CASSPTSGGAYNEQFF. As DNA, the CDR3 is TGCGCCAGCAGCCCGACTAGCGGGGGGGCCTACAATGAGCAGTTCTTC.